The rows below give T cell receptor beta chains drawn from one sample of a study of shared clonotypes between healthy human individuals. Data came from immunoSEQ multiplex PCR; TCRdb stores just in-frame clones and leaves some out. Of roughly 2.2 million clones in the sample, just over 90% were seen once. Material: naive CD4+ T cells from PBMCs. The receptors here all came from a man aged 18 to 29 in good health. Some clones in this sample may be carry-over from other donors' samples. Each CDR3 is given with its conserved first and last residue. D genes are given only for firm matches. Clone size is shown for a subset of rows, as once, few, many or a class of expanded clone.

j_call d_call clone_size v_call cdr3_aa cdr3_nt
TRBJ2-3 TRBD2 - TRBV27 CASSFSGRGGDTQYF TGTGCCAGCAGTTTTAGCGGGAGGGGCGGAGATACGCAGTATTTT
TRBJ1-4 - few TRBV2 CASMRGENEKLFF TGTGCCAGCATGCGGGGAGAGAATGAAAAACTGTTTTTT
TRBJ1-2 - - TRBV6-5 CASSYSPTYGYTF TGTGCCAGCAGTTACTCTCCCACGTACGGCTACACCTTC
TRBJ2-7 - - TRBV21-1 CASSKEGPLSGRTHYEQYF TGTGCCAGCAGCAAAGAAGGCCCCCTTAGCGGGAGAACCCACTACGAGCAGTACTTC
TRBJ2-5 - - TRBV6-5 CASSSLGTKKETQYF TGTGCCAGCAGTTCTCTCGGGACAAAAAAGGAGACCCAGTACTTC
TRBJ1-1 - - TRBV28 CASSLSEMTEAFF TGTGCCAGCAGTTTATCCGAGATGACTGAAGCTTTCTTT
TRBJ1-1 TRBD1 - TRBV14 CASSLLPGQGAGNTEAFF TGTGCCAGCAGCCTCTTACCGGGACAGGGGGCAGGAAACACTGAAGCTTTCTTT
TRBJ2-3 - - TRBV7-8 CASSYPKDTQYF TGTGCCAGCAGCTACCCGAAAGATACGCAGTATTTT
TRBJ2-5 TRBD1 - TRBV18 CASSTGQGGETQYF TGTGCCAGCTCTACGGGACAGGGGGGCGAGACCCAGTACTTC
TRBJ2-3 - - TRBV4-3 CASSQVGTDTQYF TGCGCCAGCAGCCAAGTCGGCACAGATACGCAGTATTTT
TRBJ2-3 - - TRBV28 CASSLSRPSTDTQYF TGTGCCAGCAGTTTAAGCCGGCCTAGCACAGATACGCAGTATTTT
TRBJ2-7 TRBD2 once TRBV6-1 CASSSGVAGPLEQYF TGTGCCAGCAGTTCAGGGGTAGCGGGGCCCCTAGAGCAGTACTTC
TRBJ2-6 - - TRBV19 CATTAGRAGANVLTF TGTGCCACCACCGCAGGTCGAGCTGGGGCCAACGTCCTGACTTTC
TRBJ1-2 - - TRBV19 CASTLTISYLGYTF TGTGCCAGTACCCTGACCATTTCCTATTTGGGCTACACCTTC
TRBJ1-1 TRBD1 - TRBV7-8 CASSLAIDRVGTEAFF TGTGCCAGCAGCTTAGCGATCGACAGGGTAGGCACTGAAGCTTTCTTT